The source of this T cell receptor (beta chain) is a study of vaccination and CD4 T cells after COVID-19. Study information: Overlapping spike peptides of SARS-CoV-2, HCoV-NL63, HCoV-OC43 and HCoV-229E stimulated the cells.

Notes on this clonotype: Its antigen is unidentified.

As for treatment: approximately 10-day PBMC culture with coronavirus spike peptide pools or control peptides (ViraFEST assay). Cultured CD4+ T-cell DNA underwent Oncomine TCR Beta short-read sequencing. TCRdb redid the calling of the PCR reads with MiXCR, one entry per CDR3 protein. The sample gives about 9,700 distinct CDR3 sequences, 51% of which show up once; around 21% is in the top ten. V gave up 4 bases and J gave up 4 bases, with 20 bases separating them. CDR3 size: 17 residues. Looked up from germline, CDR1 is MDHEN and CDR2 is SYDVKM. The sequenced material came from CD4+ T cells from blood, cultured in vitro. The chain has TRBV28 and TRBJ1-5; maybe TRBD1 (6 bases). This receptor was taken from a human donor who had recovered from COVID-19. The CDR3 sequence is CASSSTRTGTRNQPQHF. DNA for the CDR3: TGTGCCAGCAGTTCCACACGGACCGGGACAAGGAATCAGCCCCAGCATTTT.